The 20 T cell receptor beta chains below all came from one sample that was sequenced in a study of regulatory T cells in long-lasting Graves disease. TCR beta libraries were built with iRepertoire HTBI primers and Arm-PCR of CDR3 regions. TCRdb processed the multiplex PCR reads anew with MiXCR; each CDR3 protein has one entry. The sample comprises about half a million distinct CDR3 sequences, approximately 23% of which are singletons, and about 12% rests with the top ten. Time point defined: persistent/refractory GD, antithyroid drugs over 5 years with positive TRAb. Scientists built the TCR library using RNA that was extracted from PBMCs. Sample: peripheral blood mononuclear cells (PBMCs), taken when the disease was refractory, from a patient treated with antithyroid drugs. The source is a female donor with Graves disease.

This clonotype was recorded many times. V and J are TRBV27 and TRBJ2-7; D gene ambiguous. The ends were cut back, 5 bases at V and 2 bases at J, with 13 bases in the middle. The CDR3 length is 14 residues. Germline loops: CDR1 MNHEY, CDR2 SMNVEV (reference sequence). As DNA, the CDR3 is TGTGCCAGCAGTCCGCTTGGAAGCACCTACGAGCAGTACTTC. It specifies CASSPLGSTYEQYF.

V usage is TRBV7-2 and J usage is TRBJ2-7, with 7 bases fitting TRBD2. Germline loops: CDR1 SGHTA, CDR2 FQGNSA. Trimming cost V 5 bases and J 2 bases; bases outside gene matches: 3. This CDR3 has 13 amino acids. This chain's CDR3 is CASSRSGAYEQYF. CDR3 bases: TGTGCCAGCAGCCGAAGCGGGGCCTACGAGCAGTACTTC.

This chain connects TRBV30 to TRBJ1-5, with D unclear. V dropped 2 bases and J dropped 6 bases, with 17 bases sitting between them. The CDR3 totals 15 residues. Germline CDR1 GTSNPN, CDR2 SVGIG (reference sequence). CDR3: CAWSLGGGVSQPQHF. CDR3 bases: TGTGCCTGGAGTCTGGGAGGAGGTGTAAGTCAGCCCCAGCATTTT.

The V and J genes are TRBV7-8 and TRBJ1-2; D call uncertain. The CDR3 extends over 13 amino acids. Germline CDR1 and CDR2: SGHVS and FQNEAQ. Trimming left V 1 base short and J 4 bases short, with 7 bases between. For the CDR3, the DNA is TGTGCCAGCAGCTTAGGGGCCACCTATGGCTACACCTTC. As protein: CASSLGATYGYTF.

This clonotype was counted at least ten times. This chain joins TRBV7-9 and TRBJ2-7; 7 nucleotides agree with TRBD2. With 4 bases clipped from V and 0 bases from J, the junction kept 9 bases outside the gene matches. The CDR3 runs to 16 residues. CDR1 and CDR2 (germline): SEHNR, FQNEAQ (reference sequence). The CDR3 DNA sequence: TGTGCCAGCAGCTCCACCGGGGGGTCAAGCTCCTACGAGCAGTACTTC. This encodes CASSSTGGSSSYEQYF. The whole variable domain, remainder taken from reference TRBV7-9 and TRBJ2-7, is DTGVSQNPRHKITKRGQNVTFRCDPISEHNRLYWYRQTLGQGPEFLTYFQNEAQLEKSRLLSDRFSAERPKGSFSTLEIQRTEQGDSAMYLCASSSTGGSSSYEQYFGPGTRLTVT.

The chain couples TRBV29-1 to TRBJ2-7; no firm D call. This CDR3 region has 13 residues. V was shortened by 6 bases and J by 5 bases, with 17 bases between the two germline ends. The germline CDR1 and CDR2 sequences are SQVTM and ANQGSEA. The CDR3 nucleotides are TGCAGCGTGTTACGACAAGGGAACGACGAGCAGTACTTC. Amino acids: CSVLRQGNDEQYF.

This clonotype was observed at least ten times. The CDR3 loop reads CASRQGGASNQPQHF. CDR3 DNA sequence: TGTGCCAGCAGGCAAGGGGGGGCCAGCAATCAGCCCCAGCATTTT. The J gene is TRBJ1-5, the V gene TRBV12-3 or TRBV12-4, with TRBD1 as a possible D gene (6 bases). The V and J ends lost 6 bases and 1 base respectively, with 13 bases between them. This CDR3 comprises 15 residues.

Notes on this clonotype: A much larger clone differs by one base, so this may be a read error. This chain uses TRBV15 with TRBJ2-5; D may be TRBD1 or TRBD2 (6 bases each). CDR3 length: 16 amino acids. Between the trimmed V and J ends, which lost 6 bases and 5 bases, there was a span of 22 bases. Germline V gives CDR1 LNHNV, CDR2 YYDKDF (reference sequence). In DNA form, the CDR3 reads TGTGCCACCAGACCAGGGGAGCTAGCGCTAGGGGAGACCCAGTACTTC. Residues: CATRPGELALGETQYF. The variable domain in full, completed from reference TRBV15 and TRBJ2-5, reads DAMVIQNPRYQVTQFGKPVTLSCSQTLNHNVMYWYQQKSSQAPKLLFHYYDKDFNNEADTPDNFQSRRPNTSFCFLDIRSPGLGDTAMYLCATRPGELALGETQYFGPGTRLLVL.

This clonotype has a count of ten or more. The chain links TRBV27 to TRBJ1-1, with 8 bases matching TRBD1. Per the germline V gene, CDR1 is MNHEY and CDR2 is SMNVEV (reference sequence). Trimming removed 0 bases from V and 0 bases from J; junction bases left unmatched: 0. CDR3 length: 15 amino acids. CDR3 in amino acids: CASSLSRGLNTEAFF. In nucleotides, the CDR3 is TGTGCCAGCAGTTTATCCAGGGGGCTGAACACTGAAGCTTTCTTT.

Ten or more counts support this clonotype. The genes are TRBV2 and TRBJ1-2, with no clear D. Germline lookup yields CDR1 SNHLY and CDR2 FYNNEI. The V end was cut by 7 bases, the J end by 2 bases, with 11 bases between. The CDR3 is made up of 13 amino acids. The CDR3 sequence is CASTPGSNYGYTF. The DNA for the CDR3 is TGTGCCAGCACTCCCGGCTCAAACTATGGCTACACCTTC.

This clonotype was found many times. This chain joins TRBV12-3 or TRBV12-4 and TRBJ1-5, with 7 bases matching TRBD1. V lost 5 bases, J lost 7 bases, and 5 bases stayed unmatched. There are 13 residues in the CDR3. DNA of the CDR3: TGTGCCAGCAGTACCAGGGGGTGGCAGCCCCAGCATTTT. Its translation: CASSTRGWQPQHF.

The chain has TRBV30 and TRBJ2-7; 12 bases map to TRBD2. Germline CDR1 and CDR2: GTSNPN and SVGIG (reference sequence). CDR3 size: 18 residues. V trimming: 1 base; J trimming: 4 bases; junction bases outside the gene matches: 14. The CDR3 is CAWSEGLAGLSRVYEQYF. CDR3 coding DNA: TGTGCCTGGAGTGAAGGACTAGCGGGACTGAGCCGCGTGTACGAGCAGTACTTC.

At least ten counts were recorded for this clonotype. The J gene is TRBJ2-5, the V gene TRBV6-1; a weak D match, TRBD2 (6 bases). V gave up 8 bases and J gave up 5 bases, with 15 bases separating them. The CDR3 sequence is 13 residues long. CDR1 and CDR2 from the germline V gene are MNHNS and SASEGT. CDR3 nucleotide sequence: TGTGCCAGCCGCCGGGGGTCGGGGGAGACCCAGTACTTC. Residues: CASRRGSGETQYF.

Ten or more counts support this clonotype. The V gene is TRBV6-5, the J gene TRBJ1-2, with D perhaps matching TRBD1 (5 bases). Germline V gives CDR1 MNHEY, CDR2 SVGAGI. Trimming took off 3 bases at V and 8 bases at J, with 16 bases between the two ends. The CDR3 covers 14 residues. The CDR3 bases are TGTGCCAGCAGTTATTCCGGGGGAAGCTTAGGCTACACCTTC. Protein sequence: CASSYSGGSLGYTF.

For this clonotype: This clone may be a read error of a much larger clone one base away. The V gene is TRBV6-1, the J gene TRBJ1-2, with 7 positions matching TRBD1. Germline assignment: CDR1 MNHNS and CDR2 SASEGT. CDR3 length: 15 residues. J gave up 4 bases and V 6 bases, and 11 bases lay outside the gene matches. CDR3 sequence (DNA): TGTGCCAGCAGCCGGAGACAGGGACGGGCCTATGGCTACACCTTC. It is translated as CASSRRQGRAYGYTF.

This clonotype was seen more than once but under ten times. V usage is TRBV6-7 and J usage is TRBJ2-7, with D tentatively TRBD2 (7 bases). TRBV6-7 is an ORF, and what it does is uncertain. The CDR3 is made up of 17 amino acids. Trimming took off 6 bases at V and 3 bases at J, with 24 bases between the two ends. The CDR3 sequence is CASSVTPRGAPVYEQYF. The CDR3 DNA is TGTGCCAGCAGCGTTACCCCCCGGGGGGCACCCGTCTACGAGCAGTACTTC.

This chain uses TRBV6-2 or TRBV6-3 with TRBJ2-1, with 11 bases matching TRBD2. The V and J ends lost 5 bases and 8 bases, in that order; junction bases with no gene match: 20. The CDR3 length is 19 residues. The germline V gene encodes CDR1 MNHEY and CDR2 SVGEGT. The CDR3 DNA reads as TGTGCCAGCAGTGAACAGGCAGGGTGGGCTAGCGGGAGGAGAGATGAGCAGTTCTTC. Translated: CASSEQAGWASGRRDEQFF.

This clonotype was recorded many times. This chain links TRBV7-2 with TRBJ2-2; possible D gene TRBD2, 5 bases. This CDR3 comprises 15 residues. The V end was cut by 0 bases, the J end by 5 bases, with 10 bases between. Germline V gene data show CDR1 as SGHTA and CDR2 as FQGNSA. In DNA, the CDR3 is TGTGCCAGCAGCTTAGCGTCGACGGGGACCGGGGAGCTGTTTTTT. Protein: CASSLASTGTGELFF.

This clonotype was counted ten times or more. The chain employs TRBV20-1 and TRBJ2-5, with TRBD2 matching 12 bases. This CDR3 has 15 residues. V lost 3 bases, J lost 3 bases, and 5 bases stayed unmatched. Germline V gene sequence: CDR1 DFQATT, CDR2 SNEGSKA (reference sequence). DNA of the CDR3: TGCAGTGCTAGCCAGGCTAGCGGGGGGGAAGAGACCCAGTACTTC. Its translation is CSASQASGGEETQYF.

The table lists this clonotype with many counts. The V call is TRBV19, the J call TRBJ1-5; D perhaps matches TRBD1 (6 bases). The CDR3 is 14 amino acids. Per germline, CDR1 LNHDA and CDR2 SQIVND (reference sequence). Deletions cut 3 bases from V and 4 bases from J, with 10 bases between. DNA of the CDR3: TGTGCCAGTAGTATTGACAGGAAGAATCAGCCCCAGCATTTT. Its protein product is CASSIDRKNQPQHF. Drawing the rest from reference TRBV19 and TRBJ1-5, the complete variable domain is DGGITQSPKYLFRKEGQNVTLSCEQNLNHDAMYWYRQDPGQGLRLIYYSQIVNDFQKGDIAEGYSVSREKKESFPLTVTSAQKNPTAFYLCASSIDRKNQPQHFGDGTRLSIL.